The present TCR beta chain was sequenced within a study of cytomegalovirus exposure and HLA in healthy donors. Study-level information: A previous analysis identified approximately 110 million unique TCR beta sequences derived from around 200 million T cells. The Caucasian-associated ancestry cluster contained 81% of the 398 genotyped donors.

Concerning this clone: Its antigen remains unknown.

PCR involved 60 Vbeta and 13 Jbeta primers. Generated by immunoSEQ multiplex PCR, the TCRdb table keeps only in-frame clones and is missing some. The sample consists of approximately 41,000 clones, approximately 81% of them appearing once. Germline V gene data show CDR1 as LNHDA and CDR2 as SQIVND (reference sequence). This CDR3 has 15 residues. With 5 bases clipped from V and 4 bases from J, the junction kept 11 bases outside the gene matches. Study observations and caveats: Fewer N-insertions (relative to the roughly 670-donor mean) were reportedly seen in an Asian-associated ancestry cluster in a later analysis. Owing to their indistinguishability, certain V segments, notably TRBV6-2 and TRBV6-3, were excluded.

The sequencing input was PBMCs. The chain recombines TRBV19 with TRBJ2-7; 7 nucleotides align to TRBD2. This receptor was identified in a man aged 45-65 years in good health and CMV-seronegative. The DNA for the CDR3 is TGTGCCAGTAGTCCCCGGGGAGGGACGGGTTACGAGCAGTACTTC. Protein sequence: CASSPRGGTGYEQYF.